A single sample gave rise to the 19 T cell receptor beta chains below, sequenced in a study of naive and memory T cell subsets (dated by TCRdb to 2016 to 2017). Overall study results and their limits: Naive repertoires, especially CD8, contained a few larger clonotypes, possibly memory cells re-expressing CD45RA.

The antigens for these receptors are not known. The library was generated by UMI-ligation and nested PCR. Sequenced using an Illumina MiSeq. The beta constant-region primer consisted of an equimolar mixture of two oligonucleotides that together covered TRBC1 and TRBC2. The ligated cDNA went through four rounds of PCR with nested alpha and beta constant-region primers together with the SP2 primer. The raw public reads went through TCRdb reprocessing: fastp at Q25, MiXCR clone calling, in-frame beta chains kept. Merged by CDR3 protein, the rows form single entries marked with the most common genes and DNA. The sample profile shows approximately 100,000 distinct CDR3 sequences; approximately 15% of them were found once. The ten largest clonotypes hold around 2.8% of the sample. The sample taken for sequencing was naive CD8+ T cells from blood. In the paper's terms, the cell subset or site label means: naive T cells, CD45RA high CD27+. These receptors originate from a human donor in good health.

This clonotype was counted many times. The rearrangement joins TRBV30 to TRBJ2-1; possible D gene TRBD2, 7 bases. V lost 3 bases, J lost 10 bases, and 16 bases lay in between. Germline values: CDR1 GTSNPN, CDR2 SVGIG (reference sequence). The CDR3 is 13 residues long. The CDR3 nucleotides are TGTGCCTGGAGCGAGATATCGGGGGGCGAGCAGTTCTTC. Translation gives CAWSEISGGEQFF.

The gene calls are TRBV15 and TRBJ2-3; no clear D. Germline V gives CDR1 LNHNV, CDR2 YYDKDF (reference sequence). Trimming took 1 base from V and 3 from J, leaving 2 bases between them. The CDR3 sequence is 12 residues long. CDR3 coding DNA: TGTGCCACCAGCAGAGGGACAGATACGCAGTATTTT. Amino acids: CATSRGTDTQYF.

This clonotype was counted a single time. V gene TRBV7-3 combines with J gene TRBJ2-3; D remains unclear. CDR1 and CDR2 from the germline V gene are SGHTA and FQGTGA. This CDR3 contains 15 residues. The V end lost 5 bases, the J end lost 0 bases, and 12 bases lay between the germline ends. CDR3: CASSRSGTSTDTQYF. CDR3 DNA: TGTGCCAGCAGCCGCAGTGGAACTAGCACAGATACGCAGTATTTT. Complete variable domain (other parts from reference TRBV7-3 and TRBJ2-3): GAGVSQTPSNKVTEKGKYVELRCDPISGHTALYWYRQSLGQGPEFLIYFQGTGAADDSGLPNDRFFAVRPEGSVSTLKIQRTERGDSAVYLCASSRSGTSTDTQYFGPGTRLTVL.

This clonotype was counted a few times. The V and J genes are TRBV7-9 and TRBJ1-1; tentative D call: TRBD1 (5 bases). The CDR3 totals 18 residues. V lost 2 bases and J 3 bases, leaving 22 bases between the germline ends. Germline V lookup: CDR1 SEHNR, CDR2 FQNEAQ (reference sequence). CDR3 region: CASSLYGTGRAKDTEAFF. CDR3 bases: TGTGCCAGCAGCTTATATGGGACCGGGCGGGCGAAGGACACTGAAGCTTTCTTT.

This clonotype was detected many times. The rearrangement joins TRBV4-3 to TRBJ1-1, with D unresolved. Germline V gives CDR1 LGHNA, CDR2 YSLEER. This CDR3 spans 13 amino acids. Trimming cost V 1 base and J 4 bases, with 7 bases left between them. This CDR3 is CASSQGTSTEAFF. The DNA for the CDR3 is TGCGCCAGCAGCCAAGGTACAAGCACTGAAGCTTTCTTT.

The V and J genes are TRBV21-1 and TRBJ1-5; the table calls TRBD1, which could not be checked here. TRBV21-1 corresponds to a pseudogene. The length of the CDR3 is 14 residues. CDR3: CASSKGGGNQPQHF. CDR3 DNA: TGTGCCAGCAGCAAGGGCGGGGGCAATCAGCCCCAGCATTTT.

The V call is TRBV5-4, the J call TRBJ2-1; TRBD2 might be the D (5 bases). V lost 3 bases and J lost 0, with 10 bases in between. Germline loops: CDR1 SGHNT, CDR2 YYREEE (reference sequence). The CDR3 is made up of 15 amino acids. As DNA, the CDR3 is TGTGCCAGCAGCTATCTAGCTGACTCCTACAATGAGCAGTTCTTC. Translated: CASSYLADSYNEQFF.

The chain has TRBV19 and TRBJ2-1, with 7 bases aligning to TRBD2. J gave up 2 bases and V 5 bases, and 0 bases lay outside the gene matches. This CDR3 comprises 13 residues. Looked up from germline, CDR1 is LNHDA and CDR2 is SQIVND (reference sequence). This CDR3 is CASSGRAYNEQFF. The CDR3 nucleotides read TGTGCCAGTAGTGGGAGGGCCTACAATGAGCAGTTCTTC.

This clonotype has only a few counts. The rearrangement joins TRBV5-6 to TRBJ2-2; D is unclear. V shed 2 bases and J shed 3 bases, with 5 bases lying between them. The CDR3 runs to 13 residues. Germline CDR1 reads SGHDT; CDR2 reads YYEEEE. The CDR3 DNA reads TGTGCCAGCAGCTTTGGTCACACCGGGGAGCTGTTTTTT. Translated: CASSFGHTGELFF. Full variable domain (remainder filled in from reference TRBV5-6 and TRBJ2-2): DAGVTQSPTHLIKTRGQQVTLRCSPKSGHDTVSWYQQALGQGPQFIFQYYEEEERQRGNFPDRFSGHQFPNYSSELNVNALLLGDSALYLCASSFGHTGELFFGEGSRLTVL.

The V and J genes are TRBV7-6 and TRBJ2-2; D gene uncertain. V lost 5 bases and J lost 6, with 10 bases in between. This CDR3 has 13 residues. CDR1 and CDR2 from the germline V gene are SGHVS and FNYEAQ. The CDR3 DNA reads as TGTGCCAGCAGCCCCCCCGCAGCCGGGGAGCTGTTTTTT. This gives the protein CASSPPAAGELFF. Full variable domain (rest looked up from reference TRBV7-6 and TRBJ2-2): GAGVSQSPRYKVTKRGQDVALRCDPISGHVSLYWYRQALGQGPEFLTYFNYEAQQDKSGLPNDRFSAERPEGSISTLTIQRTEQRDSAMYRCASSPPAAGELFFGEGSRLTVL.

This clonotype was counted between two and nine times. The J gene is TRBJ2-3, the V gene TRBV7-9; 9 bases map to TRBD1. The J segment lost 3 bases and the V segment lost 3 bases, leaving 4 bases of the junction unmatched. The CDR3 has 15 residues. CDR1 and CDR2 (germline): SEHNR, FQNEAQ (reference sequence). The CDR3 spells CASSLPGQGTDTQYF. In nucleotides, the CDR3 is TGTGCCAGCAGCTTGCCGGGACAGGGAACAGATACGCAGTATTTT.

This clonotype was seen a handful of times. The chain recombines TRBV27 with TRBJ1-6; possible D gene TRBD1, 5 bases. The germline gives CDR1 MNHEY, CDR2 SMNVEV (reference sequence). V gave up 2 bases and J gave up 6 bases, with 8 bases separating them. CDR3 size: 14 residues. This chain's CDR3 is CASSLRGLNSPLHF. CDR3 nucleotides: TGTGCCAGCAGTTTAAGGGGACTTAATTCACCCCTCCACTTT.

This clonotype was seen ten or more times. The genes are TRBV4-3 and TRBJ1-1; 8 nucleotides agree with TRBD1. The CDR3 contains 15 residues. V gave up 3 bases and J gave up 5 bases; unmatched junction bases: 8. CDR1 and CDR2 from the germline V gene are LGHNA and YSLEER. For the CDR3, the DNA is TGCGCCAGCAGCCACCATGACAGGGGAGCTACTGAAGCTTTCTTT. Protein: CASSHHDRGATEAFF.

This clonotype was seen repeatedly, ten times or more. The chain recombines TRBV6-2 or TRBV6-3 with TRBJ2-7; D is undetermined. The CDR3 totals 14 residues. Germline V gene lookup returns CDR1 MNHEY and CDR2 SVGEGT. V shed 4 bases and J shed 2 bases, with 12 bases lying between them. CDR3 bases: TGTGCCAGCAGTTTCTCCGGGCCCGCCTACGAGCAGTACTTC. Protein product: CASSFSGPAYEQYF.

The chain combines TRBV7-9 with TRBJ2-5, with a possible D match to TRBD2 (5 bases). V lost 4 bases to trimming and J lost 7 bases, with 10 bases between them. Germline lookup yields CDR1 SEHNR and CDR2 FQNEAQ (reference sequence). The CDR3 has 12 residues. In DNA form, the CDR3 reads TGTGCCAGCAGCTGGGATGAGGGGACCCAGTACTTC. As protein: CASSWDEGTQYF.

Only a few counts were recorded for this clonotype. V and J are TRBV7-2 and TRBJ1-2, with 7 bases matching TRBD1. The CDR3 length is 14 residues. V lost 6 bases to trimming and J lost 4 bases; unmatched junction nucleotides: 8. The germline V gene has CDR1 SGHTA and CDR2 FQGNSA. The CDR3, as DNA: TGTGCCAGCAGGCCCGGGACAGACCTCTATGGCTACACCTTC. It codes for CASRPGTDLYGYTF.

This clonotype was seen more than once but under ten times. The CDR3 DNA reads TGTGCCAGCAGCCAACTAGCTGAAGGCGGGGAGCTGTTTTTT. Amino acids: CASSQLAEGGELFF. This chain links TRBV28 with TRBJ2-2, with D maybe TRBD2 (6 bases). CDR1 and CDR2 from the germline V gene are MDHEN and SYDVKM. There are 14 residues in the CDR3. V gave up 6 bases and J gave up 7 bases, with 15 bases separating them.

Ten or more counts support this clonotype. This CDR3 is missing its conserved last phenylalanine or tryptophan, likely due to a read error. It is unclear where the CDR3 begins or ends on the DNA, so no DNA is shown, and the CDR3 is as TCRdb lists it. V usage is TRBV29-1 and J usage is TRBJ1-1. Germline V gene lookup returns CDR1 SQVTM and CDR2 ANQGSEA. The CDR3 is 8 amino acids long, termini counted. The CDR3 loop reads CSVGPSPE.

V gene TRBV30 combines with J gene TRBJ1-6; 9 bases match TRBD1. The germline V gene has CDR1 GTSNPN and CDR2 SVGIG (reference sequence). There are 14 residues in the CDR3. V dropped 1 base and J dropped 8; count of bases not matched to a gene: 3. The CDR3 coding sequence is TGTGCCTGGAGTGAGGGACAGGGCTATTCACCCCTCCACTTT. As protein: CAWSEGQGYSPLHF. Full variable domain (outside the CDR3, taken from reference TRBV30 and TRBJ1-6): SQTIHQWPATLVQPVGSPLSLECTVEGTSNPNLYWYRQAAGRGLQLLFYSVGIGQISSEVPQNLSASRPQDRQFILSSKKLLLSDSGFYLCAWSEGQGYSPLHFGNGTRLTVT.